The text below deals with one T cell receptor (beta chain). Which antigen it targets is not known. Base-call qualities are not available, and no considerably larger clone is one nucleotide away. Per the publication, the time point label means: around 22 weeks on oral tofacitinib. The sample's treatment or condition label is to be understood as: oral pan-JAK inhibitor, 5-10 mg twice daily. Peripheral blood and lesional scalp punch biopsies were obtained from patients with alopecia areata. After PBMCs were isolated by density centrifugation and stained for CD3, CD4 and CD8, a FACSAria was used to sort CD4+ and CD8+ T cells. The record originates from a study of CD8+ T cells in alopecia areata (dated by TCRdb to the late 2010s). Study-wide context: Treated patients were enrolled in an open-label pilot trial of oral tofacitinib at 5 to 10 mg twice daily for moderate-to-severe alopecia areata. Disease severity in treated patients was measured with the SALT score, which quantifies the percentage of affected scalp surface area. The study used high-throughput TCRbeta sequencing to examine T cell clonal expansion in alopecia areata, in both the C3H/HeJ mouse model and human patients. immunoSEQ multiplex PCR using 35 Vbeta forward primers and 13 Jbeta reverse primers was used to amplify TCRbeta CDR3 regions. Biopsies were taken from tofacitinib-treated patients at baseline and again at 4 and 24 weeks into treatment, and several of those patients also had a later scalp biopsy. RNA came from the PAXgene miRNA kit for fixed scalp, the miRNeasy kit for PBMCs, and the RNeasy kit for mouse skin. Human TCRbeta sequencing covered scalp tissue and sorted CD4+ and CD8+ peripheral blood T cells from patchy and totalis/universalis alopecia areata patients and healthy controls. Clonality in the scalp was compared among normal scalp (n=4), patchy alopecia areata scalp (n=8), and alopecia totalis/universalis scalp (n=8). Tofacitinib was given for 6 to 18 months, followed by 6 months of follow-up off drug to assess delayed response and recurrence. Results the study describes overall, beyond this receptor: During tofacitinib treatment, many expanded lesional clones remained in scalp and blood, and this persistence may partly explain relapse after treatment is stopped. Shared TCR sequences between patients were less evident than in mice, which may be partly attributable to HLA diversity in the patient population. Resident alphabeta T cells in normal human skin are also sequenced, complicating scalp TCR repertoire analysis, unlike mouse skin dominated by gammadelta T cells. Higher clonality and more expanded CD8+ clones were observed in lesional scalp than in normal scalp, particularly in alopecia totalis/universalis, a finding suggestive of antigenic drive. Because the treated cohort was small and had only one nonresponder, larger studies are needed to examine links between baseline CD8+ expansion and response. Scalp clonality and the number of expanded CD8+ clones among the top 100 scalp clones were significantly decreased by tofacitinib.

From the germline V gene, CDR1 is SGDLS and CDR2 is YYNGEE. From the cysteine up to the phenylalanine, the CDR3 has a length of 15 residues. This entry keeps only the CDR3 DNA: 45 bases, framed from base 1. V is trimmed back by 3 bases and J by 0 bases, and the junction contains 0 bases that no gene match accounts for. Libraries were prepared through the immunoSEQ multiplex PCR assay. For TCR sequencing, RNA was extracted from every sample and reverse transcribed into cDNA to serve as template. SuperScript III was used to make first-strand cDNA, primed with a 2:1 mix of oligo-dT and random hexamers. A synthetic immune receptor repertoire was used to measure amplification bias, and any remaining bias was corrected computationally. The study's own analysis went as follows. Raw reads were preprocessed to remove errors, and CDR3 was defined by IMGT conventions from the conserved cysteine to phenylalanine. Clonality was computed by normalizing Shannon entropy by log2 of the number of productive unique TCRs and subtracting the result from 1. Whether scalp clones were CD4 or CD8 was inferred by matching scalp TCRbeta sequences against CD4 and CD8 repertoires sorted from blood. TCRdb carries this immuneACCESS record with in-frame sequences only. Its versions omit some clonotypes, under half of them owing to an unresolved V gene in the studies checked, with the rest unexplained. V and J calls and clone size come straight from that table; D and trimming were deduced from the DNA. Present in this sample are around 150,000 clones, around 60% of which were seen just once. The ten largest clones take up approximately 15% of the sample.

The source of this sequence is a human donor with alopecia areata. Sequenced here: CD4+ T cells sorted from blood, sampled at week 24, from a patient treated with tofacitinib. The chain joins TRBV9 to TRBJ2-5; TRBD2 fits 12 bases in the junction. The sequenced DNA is TGTGCCAGCAGCGCTAGCGGGGGGGACCAAGAGACCCAGTACTTC. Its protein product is CASSASGGDQETQYF.